This T cell receptor beta chain derives from a study of PD-1 blockade in classical Hodgkin lymphoma. Relapse after autologous stem cell transplantation occurred in every patient, and brentuximab vedotin exposure varied. Libraries were prepared by immunoSEQ multiplex PCR; TCRdb keeps only in-frame clonotypes and omits some of them. The sample lists 75,000 to 100,000 clones, approximately 80% seen once, with roughly 15% in the top ten. V lost 2 bases and J lost 0; bases outside the gene matches: 13. Germline V lookup: CDR1 KGHSH, CDR2 LQKENI. The CDR3 runs to 19 residues. V gene TRBV18 combines with J gene TRBJ1-1; 9 positions agree with TRBD1. This receptor was identified in a human donor with classical Hodgkin lymphoma. Material: peripheral blood mononuclear cells (PBMCs), obtained before the second cycle of nivolumab. CDR3 in DNA: TGTGCCAGCTCACCAAAAACCGGGACAGGGACCTTCATGAACACTGAAGCTTTCTTT. Protein: CASSPKTGTGTFMNTEAFF.